The sequence of this T cell receptor beta chain was determined in a study of blood T cell repertoires in COVID-19. Study in general: The origin of the acute and convalescent COVID-19 samples was the United States, Italy and Spain. From T cells, B-cell-depleted T cells, or PBMCs came the material, which was cDNA or gDNA.

In the study's own analysis: Cell counts per sample came from amplifying reference gene primers. Sequencing used immunoSEQ multiplex PCR; TCRdb keeps in-frame clones, though not all of them. V and J calls and clone size come straight from that table; D and trimming were deduced from the DNA. The repertoire holds about 110,000 clones, around 86% seen once, with approximately 4.1% in the top ten. Germline V gene sequence: CDR1 LNHDA, CDR2 SQIVND (reference sequence). Trimming took off 6 bases at V and 3 bases at J, with 24 bases between the two ends. The CDR3 covers 18 residues. The clonotype was recovered from a woman in her seventies with acute or convalescent COVID-19. The chain couples TRBV19 to TRBJ1-5; unclear D gene. The sample was peripheral blood. CDR3 residues: CASSPLGPAAGSNQPQHF. The CDR3 nucleotides are TGTGCCAGTAGCCCCCTCGGACCGGCGGCGGGCTCCAATCAGCCCCAGCATTTT.